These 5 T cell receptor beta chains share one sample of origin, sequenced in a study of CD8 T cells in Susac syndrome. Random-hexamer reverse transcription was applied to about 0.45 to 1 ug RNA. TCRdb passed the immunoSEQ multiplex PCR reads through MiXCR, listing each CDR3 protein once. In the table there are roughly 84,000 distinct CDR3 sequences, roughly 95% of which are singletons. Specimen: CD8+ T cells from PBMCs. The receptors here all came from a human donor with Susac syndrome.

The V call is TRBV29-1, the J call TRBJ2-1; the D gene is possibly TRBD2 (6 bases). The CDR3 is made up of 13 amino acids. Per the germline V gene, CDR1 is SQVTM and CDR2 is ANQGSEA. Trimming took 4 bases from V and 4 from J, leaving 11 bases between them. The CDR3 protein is CSVGGGTYNEQFF. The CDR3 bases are TGCAGCGTTGGAGGCGGGACTTACAATGAGCAGTTCTTC.

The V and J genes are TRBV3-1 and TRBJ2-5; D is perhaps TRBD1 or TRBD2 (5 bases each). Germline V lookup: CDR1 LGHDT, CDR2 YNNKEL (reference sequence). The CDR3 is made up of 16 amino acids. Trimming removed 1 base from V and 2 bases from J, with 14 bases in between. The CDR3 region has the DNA TGTGCCAGCAGCCAAGTGTCCGGGACCCGACAAGAGACCCAGTACTTC. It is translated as CASSQVSGTRQETQYF.

The CDR3 loop reads CASSQGTGTGANVLTF. CDR3 nucleotides: TGCGCCAGCAGCCAAGGAACAGGGACCGGGGCCAACGTCCTGACTTTC. This sequence joins TRBV4-3 and TRBJ2-6, with TRBD1 as a possible D gene (6 bases). This CDR3 is 16 amino acids long. Trimming cost V 1 base and J 4 bases, with 11 bases left between them. Germline V CDR1 and CDR2: LGHNA, YSLEER.

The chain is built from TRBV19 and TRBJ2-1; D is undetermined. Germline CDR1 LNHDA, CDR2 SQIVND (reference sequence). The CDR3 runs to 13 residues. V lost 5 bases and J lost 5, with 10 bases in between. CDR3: CASSHGQNNEQFF. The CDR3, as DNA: TGTGCCAGTAGTCATGGGCAGAACAATGAGCAGTTCTTC.

CDR3 sequence: CASSLVGTGNYEQYF. The CDR3 nucleotides are TGTGCCAGCAGCTTAGTCGGAACAGGGAACTACGAGCAGTACTTC. This sequence joins TRBV7-9 and TRBJ2-7, with a possible D match to TRBD1 (6 bases). This CDR3 spans 15 amino acids. Germline V gene sequence: CDR1 SEHNR, CDR2 FQNEAQ (reference sequence). The V and J ends lost 1 base and 3 bases respectively, with 13 bases between them.